These 27 T cell receptor beta chains were sequenced from one sample in a study of blood T cells in healthy people across ages. Using a J-beta primer mix together with a sample-barcoded 5' primer, a second PCR was run for about 6 to 12 cycles. TCRdb fed the 5' RACE reads into MiXCR, producing one record per CDR3 protein. The sample has approximately 730,000 distinct CDR3 sequences, approximately 53% seen once. The source material was blood. These receptors all stem from an elderly man in good health.

In its sample, this clonotype was seen a few times. The chain recombines TRBV11-3 with TRBJ2-6, with 9 bases fitting TRBD1. The CDR3 contains 18 residues. With V trimmed by 3 bases and J by 2 bases, 8 bases remained unmatched. Germline V gives CDR1 SGHNT, CDR2 YENEEA. In DNA, the CDR3 is TGTGCCAGCAGCTTGGGACAGGGAATACCCGCTGGGGCCAACGTCCTGACTTTC. Encoded protein: CASSLGQGIPAGANVLTF.

This clonotype came up a few times. The rearrangement joins TRBV4-1 to TRBJ2-1; possibly TRBD2 for D (6 bases). CDR3 size: 15 residues. CDR1 and CDR2 (germline): MGHRA, YSYEKL. V lost 0 bases and J 2 bases, leaving 8 bases between the germline ends. CDR3 region: CASSQESGPYNEQFF. The CDR3 nucleotides read TGCGCCAGCAGCCAAGAGAGCGGGCCCTACAATGAGCAGTTCTTC.

V usage is TRBV12-3 or TRBV12-4 and J usage is TRBJ2-5, with D possibly matching TRBD1 (5 bases). V lost 2 bases, J lost 11 bases, and 21 bases lay in between. This CDR3 has 15 amino acids. The DNA of the CDR3 is TGTGCCAGCAGTTTATCAGGGCGAGGTGAGATAGAGCAGTACTTC. Translation gives CASSLSGRGEIEQYF.

The CDR3 loop reads CAISVKDERANVLTF. The CDR3, as DNA: TGTGCCATCAGTGTCAAGGACGAACGGGCCAACGTCCTGACTTTC. The chain uses TRBV10-3 and TRBJ2-6, with D hard to call. The CDR3 is 15 residues long. V dropped 4 bases and J dropped 5 bases, with 12 bases sitting between them. Germline V gene lookup returns CDR1 ENHRY and CDR2 SYGVKD.

The genes are TRBV5-1 and TRBJ1-1; tentatively, D is TRBD1 (6 bases). Between the trimmed V and J ends, which lost 5 bases and 0 bases, there was a span of 11 bases. This CDR3 has 14 amino acids. Germline lookup yields CDR1 SGHRS and CDR2 YFSETQ. CDR3 region: CASRVGDMNTEAFF. CDR3 DNA sequence: TGCGCCAGCAGGGTGGGGGACATGAACACTGAAGCTTTCTTT.

The V and J genes are TRBV29-1 and TRBJ2-4; D tentatively reads TRBD1 or TRBD2 (6 bases each). This CDR3 region has 13 residues. CDR1 and CDR2 (germline): SQVTM, ANQGSEA. Trimming removed 8 bases from V and 0 bases from J, with 11 bases in between. CDR3 nucleotides: TGCAGCTGCAGGGGACTAGCCAAAAACATTCAGTACTTC. Translation: CSCRGLAKNIQYF.

The J gene is TRBJ2-3, the V gene TRBV10-3, with no clear D. The CDR3 sequence is 10 residues long. CDR1 and CDR2 (germline): ENHRY, SYGVKD. V was clipped by 10 bases and J by 5 bases, with 7 bases between them. The CDR3 protein is CATFKDTQYF. DNA of the CDR3: TGTGCCACCTTTAAAGATACGCAGTATTTT.

A few counts support this clonotype. The chain employs TRBV15 and TRBJ2-1; D not certain. Germline-derived CDR1 and CDR2 are LNHNV and YYDKDF (reference sequence). This CDR3 spans 14 amino acids. The V end was cut by 0 bases, the J end by 6 bases, with 9 bases between. CDR3 nucleotide sequence: TGTGCCACCAGCAGAGACGGAGCCCTCAATGAGCAGTTCTTC. As protein: CATSRDGALNEQFF.

This clonotype was counted only a few times. This chain connects TRBV4-1 to TRBJ1-2, with 10 positions matching TRBD1. The CDR3 is 14 amino acids. Losses at the gene ends were 9 bases for V and 5 bases for J; bases not matched to a gene: 9. Germline CDR1 MGHRA, CDR2 YSYEKL. The CDR3 nucleotides are TGCGCCAGTCAAAGACAGGGGGCGAGGTATGGCTACACCTTC. It encodes CASQRQGARYGYTF.

This chain connects TRBV7-9 to TRBJ2-4; 9 bases align to TRBD1. Losses at the gene ends were 3 bases for V and 4 bases for J; bases not matched to a gene: 4. The CDR3 has 15 residues. Germline values: CDR1 SEHNR, CDR2 FQNEAQ (reference sequence). The CDR3 region is CASSFWDREKNIQYF. The CDR3 DNA follows: TGTGCCAGCAGCTTTTGGGACAGGGAGAAAAACATTCAGTACTTC.

J is TRBJ2-1 and V is TRBV2; 8 bases align to TRBD2. The J call may be faulty, since TRBJ2-7 better matches the DNA end. Germline V gene data show CDR1 as SNHLY and CDR2 as FYNNEI. This CDR3 has 16 amino acids. CDR3 sequence: CASRPLAESSYNEQYF. CDR3 DNA sequence: TGTGCCAGCAGACCACTAGCGGAGAGCTCCTACAATGAGCAGTACTTC.

In DNA form, the CDR3 reads TGTGCCAGCAGCTCATCCCGGTGGACAGGGAGCTATGGCTACACCTTC. It encodes CASSSSRWTGSYGYTF. J is TRBJ1-2 and V is TRBV7-8, with 8 bases matching TRBD1. Germline assignment: CDR1 SGHVS and CDR2 FQNEAQ. Losses at the gene ends were 4 bases for V and 4 bases for J; bases not matched to a gene: 11. The CDR3 length is 16 residues.

A few counts support this clonotype. The V gene is TRBV7-2, the J gene TRBJ2-7, with D perhaps matching TRBD1 (6 bases). The CDR3 is 15 amino acids. Trimming left V 5 bases short and J 1 base short, with 15 bases between. Germline V CDR1 and CDR2: SGHTA, FQGNSA. CDR3 in amino acids: CASSLVQGNSYEQYF. In nucleotides, the CDR3 is TGTGCCAGCAGCCTCGTCCAGGGGAATTCCTACGAGCAGTACTTC.

This chain uses TRBV9 with TRBJ2-1; possibly TRBD1 for D (5 bases). CDR3 size: 18 residues. CDR1 is SGDLS, CDR2 YYNGEE, per germline. V was pared by 0 bases and J by 0 bases, with 16 bases between. DNA of the CDR3: TGTGCCAGCAGCGTAGTGGCAGGGCAGTGGAGCTCCTACAATGAGCAGTTCTTC. Its translation is CASSVVAGQWSSYNEQFF.

The CDR3 here is CASSYTGGLQETQYF. The CDR3 DNA reads as TGTGCCAGCAGTTACACCGGGGGGTTACAAGAGACCCAGTACTTC. The chain combines TRBV6-5 with TRBJ2-5, with 7 bases lining up with TRBD2. The CDR3 covers 15 residues. CDR1 and CDR2 from the germline V gene are MNHEY and SVGAGI. Unmatched junction bases numbered 5, after V lost 2 bases and J lost 2 bases.

The V call is TRBV6-1, the J call TRBJ1-2; D is ambiguous. Germline CDR1 is MNHNS and CDR2 is SASEGT. The V end lost 4 bases, the J end lost 4 bases, and 10 bases lay between the germline ends. The CDR3 has 13 residues. CDR3 coding DNA: TGTGCCAGCAGTGTGGAAAGGACCTATGGCTACACCTTC. Translated: CASSVERTYGYTF.

This rearrangement joins TRBV5-1 to TRBJ2-7; D not certain. The V end lost 2 bases, the J end lost 0 bases, and 15 bases lay between the germline ends. The CDR3 is 16 amino acids. In germline, CDR1 is SGHRS, CDR2 YFSETQ. This chain's CDR3 is CASSFYGSSSSYEQYF. CDR3 bases: TGCGCCAGCAGCTTCTATGGGTCCTCCTCCTCCTACGAGCAGTACTTC.

About this clonotype itself: One end of the junction varies from germline; a read error may be responsible. The chain uses TRBV20-1 and TRBJ2-4; D unclear. This CDR3 spans 15 amino acids. The germline V gene encodes CDR1 DFQATT and CDR2 SNEGSKA (reference sequence). In nucleotides, the CDR3 is TGCAGTGCTAGAGTGCCAGTCGTAGCCAAAAACATCCAGTACTTC. It is translated as CSARVPVVAKNIQYF.

There are a few counts of this clonotype. V is TRBV20-1 and J is TRBJ2-7; a weak D match, TRBD2 (6 bases). Germline assignment: CDR1 DFQATT and CDR2 SNEGSKA (reference sequence). This CDR3 is 15 amino acids long. Trimming removed 2 bases from V and 5 bases from J, with 19 bases in between. The DNA for the CDR3 is TGCAGTGCTAGACCCGGGAGACTGAGAGCTCACGAGCAGTACTTC. Protein: CSARPGRLRAHEQYF.

Only a few counts were recorded for this clonotype. The V gene is TRBV20-1, the J gene TRBJ2-5; 11 nucleotides match TRBD2. The CDR3 sequence is 15 residues long. The V and J ends lost 3 bases and 3 bases, in that order; junction bases with no gene match: 6. The germline V gene encodes CDR1 DFQATT and CDR2 SNEGSKA (reference sequence). CDR3 amino acids: CSASVAGGRKETQYF. The CDR3 DNA sequence: TGCAGTGCTAGCGTAGCGGGAGGGAGAAAAGAGACCCAGTACTTC.

The chain uses TRBV29-1 and TRBJ2-1; D possibly corresponds to TRBD2 (5 bases). This CDR3 is built from 11 residues. Trimming shortened V by 8 bases and J by 10 bases, and 15 bases separated the two germline ends. CDR1 is SQVTM and CDR2 is ANQGSEA in the germline V gene. CDR3 amino acids: CSSGVGVEQFF. CDR3 DNA sequence: TGCAGCTCTGGGGTCGGGGTAGAGCAGTTCTTC.

The CDR3: CASSQPRTSGKRNEQFF. CDR3 in DNA: TGTGCCAGCAGCCAGCCCCGGACTAGCGGGAAGAGGAATGAGCAGTTCTTC. V gene TRBV3-1 combines with J gene TRBJ2-1; TRBD2 matches 12 bases. The V and J ends lost 3 bases and 7 bases, in that order; junction bases with no gene match: 10. CDR1 is LGHDT, CDR2 YNNKEL, per germline (reference sequence). CDR3 length: 17 amino acids.

This rearrangement joins TRBV30 to TRBJ2-4, with D perhaps given as TRBD1 or TRBD2 (5 bases each). The CDR3 has 14 residues. V was clipped by 3 bases and J by 3 bases, with 12 bases between them. Germline V lookup: CDR1 GTSNPN, CDR2 SVGIG (reference sequence). The CDR3 protein is CAWRVRDVKNIQYF. The DNA of the CDR3 is TGTGCCTGGAGGGTAAGGGACGTCAAAAACATTCAGTACTTC.

This clonotype was detected a few times. The V and J genes are TRBV5-1 and TRBJ2-7, with D uncertain. Germline values: CDR1 SGHRS, CDR2 YFSETQ. This CDR3 region has 15 residues. Trimming removed 0 bases from V and 1 base from J, with 11 bases in between. The CDR3 reads CASSLVGTLSYEQYF. The CDR3, as DNA: TGCGCCAGCAGCTTGGTTGGTACCCTGTCCTACGAGCAGTACTTC. Together with reference TRBV5-1 and TRBJ2-7, the CDR3 gives the full variable domain: KAGVTQTPRYLIKTRGQQVTLSCSPISGHRSVSWYQQTPGQGLQFLFEYFSETQRNKGNFPGRFSGRQFSNSRSEMNVSTLELGDSALYLCASSLVGTLSYEQYFGPGTRLTVT.

The chain recombines TRBV20-1 with TRBJ2-7; TRBD2 matches 8 bases. Germline V gene data show CDR1 as DFQATT and CDR2 as SNEGSKA (reference sequence). This CDR3 contains 17 residues. The V gene end was trimmed by 0 bases and the J gene end by 0 bases; junction bases not matched to a gene: 10. DNA for the CDR3: TGCAGTGCTAGAGACTGGGGGGTAGCGGGAAGCTCCTACGAGCAGTACTTC. As protein: CSARDWGVAGSSYEQYF.

This clonotype is a singleton in its sample. The J gene is TRBJ2-5, the V gene TRBV21-1; the DNA was not compared with TRBD2, the D call given in the table. TRBV21-1 is a pseudogene. The CDR3 spans 20 residues. The CDR3 reads CASSKGSERLAGEHSYKQYF. The CDR3 region has the DNA TGTGCCAGCAGCAAAGGATCAGAGAGACTAGCGGGAGAGCATTCTTACAAGCAGTACTTC.

V and J are TRBV11-1 and TRBJ2-1; TRBD1 aligns across 8 bases. The V segment lost 4 bases and the J segment 4 bases; nucleotides outside the gene matches: 9. The CDR3 totals 16 residues. CDR1 is SGHAT, CDR2 FQDESV, per germline (reference sequence). The chain's CDR3 is CASSSIDRGFYNEQFF. The CDR3 DNA sequence: TGTGCCAGCAGCTCTATCGACAGGGGCTTTTACAATGAGCAGTTCTTC.